Listed here is a single T cell receptor beta chain. The data were taken from a study of response to subunit inactivated influenza vaccine. Each CDR3 protein gets one entry after TCRdb re-called the RT-PCR reads with MiXCR. Of about 540,000 distinct CDR3 sequences listed, 20% to 25% are singletons. The sample also formed part of further work on T cells expressing NK-cell markers. From that paper: Libraries used 5'RACE template switching adding universal primer site and UMIs. Repertoires of TCR beta were obtained from T cells sorted as CD3+CD56+NKG2C+, CD3+CD56+NKG2C- and CD3+CD56-NKG2C+. HCMV seropositivity characterized seven of the eight sequenced donors, and seronegativity one. The study left the HCMV specificity of expanded NKG2C+ T cell clones unresolved.

Specimen: CD4+ T cells sorted from PBMCs, collected less than 13 days after vaccination. The sequence derives from a man aged 45-65 years who received an inactivated influenza vaccine.

For the CDR3, the DNA is TGTGCCAGCAGCTTCCACCCCCGCCTTAGCGGACAGAACACCGGGGAGCTGTTTTTT. Translation: CASSFHPRLSGQNTGELFF. V and J are TRBV7-6 and TRBJ2-2; D might be TRBD2 (6 bases). Trimming removed 3 bases from V and 1 base from J, with 21 bases in between. The CDR3 totals 19 residues. Germline-derived CDR1 and CDR2 are SGHVS and FNYEAQ.